These 4 T cell receptor beta chains share one sample of origin, sequenced in a study of blood T cells in healthy people across ages. Primers used in a second PCR of roughly 6 to 11 cycles were a sample-barcoded 5' primer and a J-beta primer mix. TCRdb re-analysed the 5' RACE reads in MiXCR, keeping a single row per CDR3 protein. The data contain roughly 560,000 distinct CDR3 sequences, 24% of them singletons. The sample was also linked to a second study, of T cells of mothers and their children.

Material for sequencing was blood. The source is a boy younger than 18 in good health.

The chain links TRBV15 to TRBJ2-5; the D gene is possibly TRBD1 (6 bases). The DNA matches TRBJ2-1 better at its end, which makes the J call doubtful. Germline V gene data show CDR1 as LNHNV and CDR2 as YYDKDF (reference sequence). This CDR3 spans 15 amino acids. The CDR3 loop reads CATSRDGQGSDEQFF. CDR3 DNA sequence: TGTGCCACCAGCAGAGATGGCCAGGGGAGCGATGAGCAGTTCTTC.

This clonotype was found many times. The rearrangement uses TRBV7-3 and TRBJ2-1; 10 bases are a match to TRBD1. V lost 6 bases to trimming and J lost 1 base; unmatched junction nucleotides: 3. The germline CDR1 and CDR2 sequences are SGHTA and FQGTGA. The CDR3 is 15 amino acids. CDR3 in DNA: TGTGCCAGCAGTAAGGACAGGGGGTCCTACAATGAGCAGTTCTTC. It codes for CASSKDRGSYNEQFF. Complete variable domain (other parts from reference TRBV7-3 and TRBJ2-1): GAGVSQTPSNKVTEKGKYVELRCDPISGHTALYWYRQSLGQGPEFLIYFQGTGAADDSGLPNDRFFAVRPEGSVSTLKIQRTERGDSAVYLCASSKDRGSYNEQFFGPGTRLTVL.

The V gene is TRBV12-3 or TRBV12-4, the J gene TRBJ1-2; maybe TRBD1 (5 bases). This CDR3 region has 16 residues. Between the trimmed V and J ends, which lost 1 base and 1 base, there was a span of 13 bases. CDR3 loop: CASSLVGLKGNYGYTF. The CDR3 nucleotides are TGTGCCAGCAGTTTAGTGGGACTGAAGGGTAACTATGGCTACACCTTC.

This chain links TRBV28 with TRBJ2-3; D is ambiguous. The CDR3 has 13 residues. The germline V gene encodes CDR1 MDHEN and CDR2 SYDVKM. V lost 5 bases, J lost 1 base, and 7 bases lay in between. The CDR3 nucleotides are TGTGCCAGCAGTACGGCGGGCACAGATACGCAGTATTTT. Translated, it gives CASSTAGTDTQYF.